This paragraph reports one TCR beta chain. This clonotype was seen many times. Its specific antigen is unknown. No per-base quality is available; no much larger clone lies one base away. The time point label corresponds to: longitudinal time-point 1 (baseline). For unsorted PBMC libraries, 2 million PBMCs were used after storage in RNAlater at -80 degrees C until RNA extraction. Multiple sclerosis patients were enrolled in a US clinical protocol under which disease progression was evaluated by magnetic resonance imaging. Peripheral blood was subjected to Ficoll-Hypaque density gradient centrifugation to isolate PBMCs, which were then cryopreserved in liquid nitrogen. Including cysteine and phenylalanine, the CDR3 has 11 amino acids. The only DNA kept is the CDR3, 33 bases in frame from the first base. The germline V gene supplies CDR1 MNHEY and CDR2 SVGAGI. V sheds 10 bases and J sheds 4 bases, leaving 10 bases between their ends.

The sample originates from a study of neurological immune-mediated disorders (dated by TCRdb to between 2018 and 2020). Context from the whole study: Among the approximately 35 multiple sclerosis patients, approximately 30 had relapsing-remitting MS and 3 had secondary progressive MS. Each longitudinal HAM/TSP and healthy donor was sampled at 3 time-points spaced at about 3-40 month intervals. Peripheral blood TCR-beta repertoires from patients with HTLV-I-associated myelopathy (HAM/TSP), patients with multiple sclerosis, and healthy controls were compared in the study using UMI-based sequencing. Longitudinal samples, technical triplicates and paired sorted CD4+ and CD8+ T-cell subsets, alongside PBMC samples, were included among the roughly 100 TCR-beta libraries. The cohort was made up of approximately 71 subjects, consisting of 14 HAM/TSP patients, around 35 multiple sclerosis patients and 20 healthy controls.

cDNA was synthesized by template-switch 5'RACE using a primer carrying a 10-nucleotide random unique molecular identifier by which each TCR transcript was tagged. Every sequencing run yielded over 170 million TCR-beta sequences covering 15-18 subjects. The RNeasy kit was used to extract total RNA. The KAPA Real-time Library Amplification kit was used to amplify TCR-beta VDJ regions with primers for the TCR constant region and the 5'RACE anchor. A first PCR added sample indexes and Illumina adaptors, and a second PCR then raised library yield. After Ampure bead purification, the TCR product of roughly 650 bp was size-selected on a 2% E-gel SizeSelection system. Library quality was checked on a Bioanalyzer, concentration was measured with Qubit, and libraries were quantified with the Kapa Library Quantification kit before pooling. Libraries were sequenced paired-end 2 x 150 bp on an Illumina HiSeq 2500. To increase sequence diversity, about 25-30% phiX was spiked into each library pool. As for the authors' bioinformatics: Quality-filtered reads were processed with the UMI-based MiGEC pipeline, and over 75% of raw TCR sequences were removed by the MiGEC pipeline during error correction. IMGT germline references were used for alignment of VDJ genes, and clonotypes were defined by a unique CDR3 amino acid sequence together with V-J genes. Clonal expansion, Shannon diversity, and CDR3 relatedness (CalcPairwiseDistances, ClusterSamples) were evaluated with VDJtools, and phylogenetic trees were built with CLCbio workbench. Expanded clones were defined as having at least 8 unique UMIs, based on coefficient-of-variation modelling across technical triplicates. TCRdb passed the public sequencing reads through fastp at Q25 and MiXCR, retaining productive beta sequences. Each entry merges the rows of one CDR3 protein and shows their most common DNA and genes. TCRdb's processing, not the authors' own work, is the source of the V and J calls. The sample profile shows 35,000 to 45,000 distinct CDR3 sequences; roughly 3.1% of them were found once. About 7.8% of the sample is held by the ten biggest clonotypes.

The investigation overall reported the following: In a phylogenetic analysis, the repertoires of 18 out of 34 MS patients fell into a single cluster of related CDR3 sequences, pointing to a possible signature at the repertoire level. The MS cluster showed no association with clinical or MRI features, and the authors stated that larger cohorts are needed. Expanded clones from different subjects shared no identical CDR3 amino acid sequences, which suggests that TCR-beta repertoires were private in all groups. The highest TCR clonal expansion was observed in HAM/TSP patients, whereas the lowest was observed in MS patients, even when compared with healthy controls.

Source material: PBMCs. Rearrangement joined TRBV6-5 to TRBJ1-1; the best D guess is TRBD1, with 6 bases matching. The TCR comes from a woman aged 60 to 75 with multiple sclerosis. The DNA sequence reads TGTGCCACTACAGGGAGCACTGAAGCTTTCTTT. The translation is CATTGSTEAFF.